This TCR beta chain stems from a study of T cells after yellow fever vaccination. On the study more broadly: Fractions containing few cells were prepared with SMART-Seq v4 Ultra Low Input. Overall study results and limits: Clonotype sharing between CD4 and CD8 compartments was small. At 95% to 98% for CD4 and just over 85% for CD8, most primary-vaccination clones showed up again after the booster. A faster peak, day 5 versus 15, was reached by the weaker secondary response.

This clonotype was recorded many times. Its target is not known. V was trimmed by 2 bases and J by 6 bases, leaving 10 bases between them. This CDR3 has 14 residues. Germline-derived CDR1 and CDR2 are MNHEY and SVGAGI. Via MiXCR, TCRdb re-called the 5' RACE reads, giving one row per CDR3 protein. The sample lists some 300,000 distinct CDR3 sequences; approximately 3.8% were seen once. The receptor was isolated from a man aged 18 to 30 who received the YFV17D yellow fever vaccine. This rearrangement joins TRBV6-5 to TRBJ1-4; TRBD1 might be the D (5 bases). The sample was PBMCs, taken on the day of the yellow fever booster vaccination. CDR3 sequence (DNA): TGTGCCAGCAGTTACGGGGGGAGTTATGAAAAACTGTTTTTT. Amino acid sequence: CASSYGGSYEKLFF.